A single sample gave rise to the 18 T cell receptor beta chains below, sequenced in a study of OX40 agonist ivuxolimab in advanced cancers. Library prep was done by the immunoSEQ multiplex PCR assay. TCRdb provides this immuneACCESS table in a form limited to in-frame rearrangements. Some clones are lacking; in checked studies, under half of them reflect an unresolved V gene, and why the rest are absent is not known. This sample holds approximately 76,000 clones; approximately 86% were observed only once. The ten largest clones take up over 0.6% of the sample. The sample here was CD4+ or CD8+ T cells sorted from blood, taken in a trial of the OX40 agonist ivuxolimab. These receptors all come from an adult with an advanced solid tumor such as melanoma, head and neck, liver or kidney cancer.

DNA of the CDR3: TGTGCCAGCTCACCAGACAGGCTCGGAGCGGGGGAGCTGTTTTTT. Translation gives CASSPDRLGAGELFF. This chain uses TRBV18 with TRBJ2-2, with D perhaps matching TRBD1 (6 bases). The V end lost 2 bases, the J end lost 8 bases, and 15 bases lay between the germline ends. The germline V gene has CDR1 KGHSH and CDR2 LQKENI. CDR3 length: 15 amino acids. The full variable domain, its missing parts supplied by reference TRBV18 and TRBJ2-2, is NAGVMQNPRHLVRRRGQEARLRCSPMKGHSHVYWYRQLPEEGLKFMVYLQKENIIDESGMPKERFSAEFPKEGPSILRIQQVVRGDSAAYFCASSPDRLGAGELFFGEGSRLTVL.

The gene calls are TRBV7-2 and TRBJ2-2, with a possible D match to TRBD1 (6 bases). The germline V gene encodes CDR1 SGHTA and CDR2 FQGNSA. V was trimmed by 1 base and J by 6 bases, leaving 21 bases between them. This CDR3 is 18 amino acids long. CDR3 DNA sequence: TGTGCCAGCAGCTTAGTTGGTCGAGTCAGGGGACCGGCCGGGGAGCTGTTTTTT. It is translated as CASSLVGRVRGPAGELFF.

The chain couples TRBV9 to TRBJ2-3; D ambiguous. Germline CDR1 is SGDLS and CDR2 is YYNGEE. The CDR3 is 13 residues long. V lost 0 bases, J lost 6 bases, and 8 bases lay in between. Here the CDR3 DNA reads TGTGCCAGCAGCGTAGATATGGGCGATACGCAGTATTTT. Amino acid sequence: CASSVDMGDTQYF. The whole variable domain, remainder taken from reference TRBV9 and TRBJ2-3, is DSGVTQTPKHLITATGQRVTLRCSPRSGDLSVYWYQQSLDQGLQFLIQYYNGEERAKGNILERFSAQQFPDLHSELNLSSLELGDSALYFCASSVDMGDTQYFGPGTRLTVL.

CDR3 in DNA: TGTGCCAGCAGTTACCGCCATGACAGCACTGAAGCTTTCTTT. It translates to CASSYRHDSTEAFF. The rearrangement uses TRBV6-6 and TRBJ1-1; possible D gene TRBD1, 5 bases. This CDR3 contains 14 residues. The V and J ends lost 2 bases and 4 bases respectively, with 11 bases between them. Germline-derived CDR1 and CDR2 are MNHNY and SVGAGI (reference sequence).

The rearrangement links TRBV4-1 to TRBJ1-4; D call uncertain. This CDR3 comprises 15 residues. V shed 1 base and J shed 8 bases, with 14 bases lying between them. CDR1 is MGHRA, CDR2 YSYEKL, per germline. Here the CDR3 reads CASSQVANVQEKLFF. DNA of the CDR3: TGCGCCAGCAGCCAAGTTGCAAATGTTCAAGAAAAACTGTTTTTT.

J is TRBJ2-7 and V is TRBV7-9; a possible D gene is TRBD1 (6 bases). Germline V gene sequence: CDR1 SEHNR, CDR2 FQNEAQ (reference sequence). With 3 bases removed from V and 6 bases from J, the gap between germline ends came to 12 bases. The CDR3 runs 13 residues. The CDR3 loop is CASSFDRSGEQYF. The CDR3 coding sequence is TGTGCCAGCAGCTTTGACAGGTCAGGCGAGCAGTACTTC. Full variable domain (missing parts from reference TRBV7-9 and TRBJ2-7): DTGVSQNPRHKITKRGQNVTFRCDPISEHNRLYWYRQTLGQGPEFLTYFQNEAQLEKSRLLSDRFSAERPKGSFSTLEIQRTEQGDSAMYLCASSFDRSGEQYFGPGTRLTVT.

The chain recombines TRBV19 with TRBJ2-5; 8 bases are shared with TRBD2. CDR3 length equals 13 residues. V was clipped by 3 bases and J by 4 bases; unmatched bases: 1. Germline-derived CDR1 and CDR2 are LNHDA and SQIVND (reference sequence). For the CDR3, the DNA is TGTGCCAGTAGTATTAGCGGGGTAGAGACCCAGTACTTC. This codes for CASSISGVETQYF.

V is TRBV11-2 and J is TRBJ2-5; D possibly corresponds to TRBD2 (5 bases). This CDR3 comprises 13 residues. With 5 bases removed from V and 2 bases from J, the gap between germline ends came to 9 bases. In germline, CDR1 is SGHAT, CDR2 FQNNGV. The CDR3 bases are TGTGCCAGCAGCGCGACTACTCAAGAGACCCAGTACTTC. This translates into CASSATTQETQYF.

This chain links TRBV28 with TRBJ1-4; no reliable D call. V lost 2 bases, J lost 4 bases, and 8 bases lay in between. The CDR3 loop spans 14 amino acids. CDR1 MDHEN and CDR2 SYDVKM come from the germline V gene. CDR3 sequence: CASSLGQVNEKLFF. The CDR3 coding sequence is TGTGCCAGCAGTTTAGGCCAGGTTAATGAAAAACTGTTTTTT.

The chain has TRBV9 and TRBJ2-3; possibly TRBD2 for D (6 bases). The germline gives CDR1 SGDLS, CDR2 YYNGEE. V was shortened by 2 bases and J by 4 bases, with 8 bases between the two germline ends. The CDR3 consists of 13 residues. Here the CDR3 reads CASSVRGADTQYF. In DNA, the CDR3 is TGTGCCAGCAGCGTTCGCGGGGCAGATACGCAGTATTTT.

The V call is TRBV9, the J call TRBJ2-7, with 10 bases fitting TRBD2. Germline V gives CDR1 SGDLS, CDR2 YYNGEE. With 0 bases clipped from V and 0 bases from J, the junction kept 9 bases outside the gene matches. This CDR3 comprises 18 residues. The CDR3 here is CASSVAPSGRSHSYEQYF. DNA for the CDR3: TGTGCCAGCAGCGTAGCTCCTAGCGGGAGAAGTCACTCCTACGAGCAGTACTTC.

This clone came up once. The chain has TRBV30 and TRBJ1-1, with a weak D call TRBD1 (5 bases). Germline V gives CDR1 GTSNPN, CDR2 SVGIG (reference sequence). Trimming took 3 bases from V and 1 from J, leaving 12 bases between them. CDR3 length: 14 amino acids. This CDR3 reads CAWRGPQANTEAFF. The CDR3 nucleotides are TGTGCCTGGAGGGGGCCCCAGGCGAACACTGAAGCTTTCTTT.

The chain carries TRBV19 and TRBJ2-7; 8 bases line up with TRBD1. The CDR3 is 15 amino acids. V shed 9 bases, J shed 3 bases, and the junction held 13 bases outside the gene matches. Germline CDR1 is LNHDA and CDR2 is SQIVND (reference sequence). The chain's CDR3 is CASVTQGASCYEQYF. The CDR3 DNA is TGTGCCAGCGTGACGCAGGGGGCATCTTGCTACGAGCAGTACTTC.

CDR3 DNA: TGCGCCAGCAGCCAAAGGGGACTAGCGGGAGACTACGAGCAGTACTTC. This sequence encodes CASSQRGLAGDYEQYF. This chain connects TRBV4-1 to TRBJ2-7; 14 nucleotides line up with TRBD2. The CDR3 contains 16 residues. The V segment lost 2 bases and the J segment 3 bases; nucleotides outside the gene matches: 3. Germline loops: CDR1 MGHRA, CDR2 YSYEKL.

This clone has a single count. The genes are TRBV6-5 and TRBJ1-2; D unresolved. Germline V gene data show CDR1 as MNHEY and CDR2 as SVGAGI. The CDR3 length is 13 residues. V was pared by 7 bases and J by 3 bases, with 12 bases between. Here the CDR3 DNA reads TGTGCCAGCATTGAGGGCTCCCACTATGGCTACACCTTC. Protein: CASIEGSHYGYTF.

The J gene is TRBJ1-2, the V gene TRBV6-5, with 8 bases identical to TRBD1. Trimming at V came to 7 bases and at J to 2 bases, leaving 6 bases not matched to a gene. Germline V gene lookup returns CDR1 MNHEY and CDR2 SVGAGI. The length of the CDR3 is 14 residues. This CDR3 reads CASKRQGQNYGYTF. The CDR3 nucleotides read TGTGCCAGCAAAAGACAGGGGCAAAACTATGGCTACACCTTC.

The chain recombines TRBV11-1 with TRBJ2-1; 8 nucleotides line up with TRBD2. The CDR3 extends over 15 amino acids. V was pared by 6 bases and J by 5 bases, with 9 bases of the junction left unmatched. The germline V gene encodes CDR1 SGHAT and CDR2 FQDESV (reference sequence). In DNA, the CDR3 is TGTGCCAGCAGTTTGGGGCTAGCGGGCAACAATGAGCAGTTCTTC. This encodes CASSLGLAGNNEQFF.

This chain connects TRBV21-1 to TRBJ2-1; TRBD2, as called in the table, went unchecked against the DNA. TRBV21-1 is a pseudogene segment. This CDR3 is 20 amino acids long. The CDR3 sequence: CASSKRGTGPTSGLYNEQFF. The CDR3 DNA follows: TGTGCCAGCAGCAAACGAGGGACCGGCCCAACTAGCGGCCTCTACAATGAGCAGTTCTTC.